These 28 T cell receptor beta chains share one sample of origin, sequenced in a study of T cells in Graves' hyperthyroidism and ophthalmopathy (dated by TCRdb to between 2019 and 2020). The protocol used for the library was multiplex PCR. Instrument used: Illumina HiSeq 2000. TCR beta CDR3 regions were amplified from RNA transcripts. The TCR CDR3 was subjected to a first round of RT-PCR using the HTBI primer set and the Qiagen OneStep RT-PCR kit. Starting from the raw public reads, TCRdb applied fastp trimming at Q25, assembled clones with MiXCR and retained in-frame beta chains. A single entry per CDR3 protein holds the most common genes and DNA from its merged rows. A total of about 550,000 distinct CDR3 sequences appear in this sample, under 25% of them only once. The ten largest account for about a quarter of the sample. The sequenced material came from blood. These receptors originate from a young man with Graves' hyperthyroidism.

This clonotype came up many times. The gene calls are TRBV6-1 and TRBJ2-7; D remains unclear. Germline V gene data show CDR1 as MNHNS and CDR2 as SASEGT. The V and J ends lost 7 bases and 0 bases respectively, with 16 bases between them. The CDR3 consists of 15 residues. The CDR3 DNA sequence: TGTGCCAGCACCTCCACGCCCCGGAGCTCCTACGAGCAGTACTTC. Its translation: CASTSTPRSSYEQYF.

At least ten counts were recorded for this clonotype. J is TRBJ2-5 and V is TRBV4-1; D may be TRBD1 or TRBD2 (5 bases each). Germline CDR1 MGHRA, CDR2 YSYEKL. There are 11 residues in the CDR3. V was trimmed by 6 bases and J by 6 bases, leaving 8 bases between them. CDR3 sequence reads: CASSGGKTQYF. As DNA, the CDR3 is TGCGCCAGCAGTGGGGGAAAGACCCAGTACTTC.

This clonotype has more than one count but fewer than ten. The rearrangement links TRBV28 to TRBJ2-2; the D call may be TRBD1 or TRBD2 (6 bases each). Germline V gene data show CDR1 as MDHEN and CDR2 as SYDVKM. This CDR3 comprises 14 residues. The ends were cut back, 7 bases at V and 4 bases at J, with 13 bases in the middle. The CDR3 protein is CASTGAGPTGELFF. CDR3 coding DNA: TGTGCCAGCACGGGGGCTGGCCCCACCGGGGAGCTGTTTTTT.

This clonotype was detected only a few times. In this CDR3 the conserved last residue, phenylalanine or tryptophan, is missing, so a read error is likely. It is unclear where the CDR3 begins or ends on the DNA, so no DNA is shown, and the CDR3 is as TCRdb lists it. V gene TRBV7-8 combines with J gene TRBJ2-2. CDR1 SGHVS and CDR2 FQNEAQ come from the germline V gene. The CDR3 is 14 residues long, ends included. CDR3 residues: CASSLRLSTGELCL.

This clonotype was seen at least ten times. The CDR3 bases are TGCAGTGTGGGGGGCTCACAGCCCCAGCATTTT. Translating it yields CSVGGSQPQHF. The chain is built from TRBV20-1 and TRBJ1-5, with D possibly matching TRBD1 (6 bases). CDR1 and CDR2 (germline): DFQATT, SNEGSKA (reference sequence). Trimming left V 7 bases short and J 7 bases short, with 11 bases between. This CDR3 has 11 residues.

On this clonotype: The CDR3 does not end in the conserved phenylalanine or tryptophan, so this is likely a read error. The chain carries TRBV6-5 and TRBJ1-3; no clear D. The CDR3 is made up of 14 amino acids. The germline V gene encodes CDR1 MNHEY and CDR2 SVGAGI. The V end lost 4 bases, the J end lost 2 bases, and 9 bases lay between the germline ends. This CDR3 reads CASSLKGTGNTIYS. Written as DNA, the CDR3 is TGTGCCAGCAGTTTGAAGGGTACTGGAAACACCATATATTCT.

V and J are TRBV4-2 and TRBJ1-1; TRBD1 agrees at 8 bases. Germline V gene sequence: CDR1 LGHNA, CDR2 YNFKEQ. The J segment lost 1 base and the V segment lost 1 base, leaving 8 bases of the junction unmatched. This CDR3 region has 17 residues. The CDR3 here is CASSQGQGARRNTEAFF. The CDR3 nucleotides read TGTGCCAGCAGCCAAGGGCAGGGGGCGAGACGGAACACTGAAGCTTTCTTT.

Ten or more counts support this clonotype. V and J are TRBV28 and TRBJ1-5; weak D call: TRBD1 (6 bases). The ends were cut back, 5 bases at V and 5 bases at J, with 13 bases in the middle. Per germline, CDR1 MDHEN and CDR2 SYDVKM. This CDR3 is built from 14 residues. The CDR3 sequence: CASSPQQGDQPQHF. CDR3 DNA sequence: TGTGCCAGCAGTCCCCAACAGGGCGATCAGCCCCAGCATTTT.

In its sample, this clonotype was seen a few times. The chain uses TRBV12-3 or TRBV12-4 and TRBJ1-1; D possibly corresponds to TRBD1 (5 bases). This CDR3 region has 13 residues. Trimming took 1 base from V and 7 from J, leaving 10 bases between them. The CDR3 DNA reads as TGTGCCAGCAGTTTAGGGGGCAGGCTTGAAGCTTTCTTT. This encodes CASSLGGRLEAFF.

Ten or more counts support this clonotype. V usage is TRBV20-1 and J usage is TRBJ1-5; D possibly corresponds to TRBD1 (6 bases). Deletions cut 0 bases from V and 0 bases from J, with 12 bases between. Germline V CDR1 and CDR2: DFQATT, SNEGSKA (reference sequence). This CDR3 region has 16 residues. This CDR3 reads CSAREQGGGSNQPQHF. Written as DNA, the CDR3 is TGCAGTGCTAGAGAACAGGGAGGGGGTAGCAATCAGCCCCAGCATTTT.

The J gene is TRBJ2-7, the V gene TRBV24-1; tentatively, D is TRBD1 or TRBD2 (5 bases each). Germline V gene sequence: CDR1 KGHDR, CDR2 SFDVKD. The CDR3 totals 12 residues. The CDR3 bases are TGTTGTCCCCGGGGCATCTCCTACGAGCAGTACTTC. Its translation is CCPRGISYEQYF.

The chain uses TRBV4-2 and TRBJ2-3, with D perhaps TRBD2 (5 bases). V lost 1 base and J lost 2, with 13 bases in between. CDR1 is LGHNA and CDR2 is YNFKEQ in the germline V gene. CDR3 length: 16 residues. CDR3 DNA sequence: TGTGCCAGCAGCCAAGGAGGAGCGGCCCCCACAGATACGCAGTATTTT. The encoded protein is CASSQGGAAPTDTQYF.

This clonotype was seen at least ten times. The chain employs TRBV6-5 and TRBJ1-2; tentatively, D is TRBD1 (6 bases). The CDR3 has 12 amino acids. V shed 0 bases and J shed 8 bases, with 7 bases lying between them. CDR1 and CDR2 from the germline V gene are MNHEY and SVGAGI. Written as DNA, the CDR3 is TGTGCCAGCAGTTACTCACAGGGAGGCTACACCTTC. It encodes CASSYSQGGYTF.

This clonotype was seen ten or more times. The genes are TRBV28 and TRBJ1-1; D unresolved. The CDR3 consists of 14 residues. Germline assignment: CDR1 MDHEN and CDR2 SYDVKM. V lost 5 bases to trimming and J lost 4 bases, with 14 bases between them. The CDR3 DNA follows: TGTGCCAGCAGTCTAACCGCGGTTCGCACTGAAGCTTTCTTT. It codes for CASSLTAVRTEAFF.

At least ten counts were recorded for this clonotype. The V and J genes are TRBV12-3 or TRBV12-4 and TRBJ1-1; 8 nucleotides line up with TRBD1. The trim removed 7 bases at V and 4 bases at J, leaving 5 bases unmatched. The CDR3 length is 13 residues. CDR3 DNA sequence: TGTGCCAGCACCGATGACAGGGGCACTGAAGCTTTCTTT. As protein: CASTDDRGTEAFF.

This clonotype has ten or more counts. The chain carries TRBV24-1 and TRBJ1-1; weak D call: TRBD1 (5 bases). CDR1 and CDR2 (germline): KGHDR, SFDVKD. This CDR3 region has 13 residues. Trimming cost V 7 bases and J 5 bases, with 13 bases left between them. The CDR3: CATREGKATEAFF. CDR3 nucleotides: TGTGCCACCAGGGAGGGGAAGGCGACTGAAGCTTTCTTT.

There are many counts of this clonotype. The chain carries TRBV6-1 and TRBJ1-2; D gene unclear. The CDR3 covers 12 residues. Germline CDR1 MNHNS, CDR2 SASEGT. V was pared by 2 bases and J by 8 bases, with 9 bases between. The CDR3 loop is CASSERGLGYTF. CDR3 nucleotide sequence: TGTGCCAGCAGTGAAAGAGGGTTGGGCTACACCTTC.

This clonotype has a count of ten or more. V is TRBV6-1 and J is TRBJ2-7, with D perhaps TRBD1 or TRBD2 (5 bases each). V lost 7 bases and J lost 2, with 15 bases in between. Germline assignment: CDR1 MNHNS and CDR2 SASEGT. The CDR3 length is 14 residues. The CDR3 nucleotides are TGTGCCAGCAATCCGGGACGGAGGCCCTACGAGCAGTACTTC. It translates to CASNPGRRPYEQYF.

In this sample, this clonotype turned up many times. The rearrangement uses TRBV7-9 and TRBJ1-1, with D uncertain. The CDR3 is 11 residues long. Trimming took off 6 bases at V and 10 bases at J, with 12 bases between the two ends. The germline V gene encodes CDR1 SEHNR and CDR2 FQNEAQ (reference sequence). Here the CDR3 DNA reads TGTGCCAGCAGTTCCGAAGTTGTAGCTTTCTTT. It is translated as CASSSEVVAFF.

Ten or more counts support this clonotype. The rearrangement links TRBV7-9 to TRBJ2-5, with D unclear. The germline V gene encodes CDR1 SEHNR and CDR2 FQNEAQ (reference sequence). This CDR3 spans 14 amino acids. V was trimmed by 4 bases and J by 0 bases, leaving 9 bases between them. The CDR3 DNA reads as TGTGCCAGCAGCTCGACACCGTACCAAGAGACCCAGTACTTC. Encoded protein: CASSSTPYQETQYF.

Many counts were recorded for this clonotype. V is TRBV20-1 and J is TRBJ1-2, with D unresolved. Trimming shortened V by 3 bases and J by 4 bases, and 9 bases separated the two germline ends. CDR1 is DFQATT and CDR2 is SNEGSKA in the germline V gene (reference sequence). The CDR3 extends over 12 amino acids. The CDR3 is CSARDGLYGYTF. The DNA for the CDR3 is TGCAGTGCTAGGGACGGACTCTATGGCTACACCTTC.

The chain has TRBV5-1 and TRBJ2-7, with 7 bases that match TRBD1. The CDR3 has 14 amino acids. V was pared by 4 bases and J by 3 bases, with 7 bases of the junction left unmatched. CDR1 is SGHRS and CDR2 is YFSETQ in the germline V gene. The CDR3 DNA is TGCGCCAGCAGCCTACAGGGGTTATTCTACGAGCAGTACTTC. Its protein is CASSLQGLFYEQYF.

This clonotype was seen ten or more times. V gene TRBV6-5 combines with J gene TRBJ1-5, with unresolved D. There are 16 residues in the CDR3. Germline V CDR1 and CDR2: MNHEY, SVGAGI. V lost 6 bases and J lost 5, with 20 bases in between. The CDR3 sequence: CASRTVTGRRDQPQHF. DNA for the CDR3: TGTGCCAGCAGAACCGTAACCGGGAGGAGGGATCAGCCCCAGCATTTT.

This clonotype was picked up many times. The gene calls are TRBV24-1 and TRBJ2-2, with D possibly being TRBD1 (5 bases). This CDR3 has 19 amino acids. V was trimmed by 0 bases and J by 0 bases, leaving 16 bases between them. Germline-derived CDR1 and CDR2 are KGHDR and SFDVKD. The DNA of the CDR3 is TGTGCCACCAGTGATTTGAAGGGGAAGGGGCCCGCGAACACCGGGGAGCTGTTTTTT. Its translation is CATSDLKGKGPANTGELFF.

This clonotype was counted ten times or more. The chain combines TRBV2 with TRBJ1-1, with TRBD1 matching 10 bases. This CDR3 spans 13 amino acids. Germline CDR1 SNHLY, CDR2 FYNNEI. J lost 3 bases, V lost 7 bases, and 2 bases had no gene match. CDR3 DNA sequence: TGTGCCAGCACGACAGGGGGCCACACTGAAGCTTTCTTT. Encoded protein: CASTTGGHTEAFF.

The chain combines TRBV29-1 with TRBJ2-6; D gene uncertain. Germline CDR1 and CDR2: SQVTM and ANQGSEA. V shed 1 base and J shed 0 bases, with 10 bases lying between them. This CDR3 comprises 16 residues. This CDR3 reads CSVEGDAASGANVLTF. CDR3 DNA: TGCAGCGTTGAAGGTGACGCAGCCTCTGGGGCCAACGTCCTGACTTTC.

This clonotype occurred a few times. The rearrangement uses TRBV2 and TRBJ1-5; D not certain. Trimming stripped 3 bases from V and 0 bases from J, with 6 bases between. The CDR3 sequence is 14 residues long. Germline CDR1 reads SNHLY; CDR2 reads FYNNEI. DNA for the CDR3: TGTGCCAGCAGTGAGATCTATAGCAATCAGCCCCAGCATTTT. It codes for CASSEIYSNQPQHF.

The table lists this clonotype with many counts. This rearrangement joins TRBV2 to TRBJ1-1; a weak D match, TRBD1 (6 bases). The CDR3 totals 14 residues. Trimming took off 5 bases at V and 0 bases at J, with 10 bases between the two ends. CDR1 is SNHLY, CDR2 FYNNEI, per germline. CDR3: CASSTDRVNTEAFF. The CDR3 DNA follows: TGTGCCAGCAGTACGGACAGAGTGAACACTGAAGCTTTCTTT.